This T cell receptor beta chain derives from a study of PD-1 blockade in classical Hodgkin lymphoma. Study-wide findings and caveats: Diminished baseline TCR diversity has been reported in newly diagnosed patients relative to healthy donors. By C4D1, diversity of CD4+ TCRs had risen significantly, whereas that of CD8+ TCRs had not. Before treatment, complete responders showed about the same diversity as newly diagnosed patients.

All patients relapsed after autologous stem cell transplantation, and brentuximab vedotin exposure varied. TCRdb keeps only in-frame clones here, not all; method: immunoSEQ multiplex PCR. This table holds under 95,000 clones, 80% to 95% found once. A note on this clone: Its specificity is unknown.

V was shortened by 7 bases and J by 7 bases, with 20 bases between the two germline ends. The germline gives CDR1 LNHDA, CDR2 SQIVND (reference sequence). The CDR3 runs to 15 residues. The source is a human donor with classical Hodgkin lymphoma. The specimen was peripheral blood mononuclear cells (PBMCs), collected before the second cycle of nivolumab. V is TRBV19 and J is TRBJ2-1; maybe TRBD2 (6 bases). The CDR3 sequence is CASTSGTPLRNEQFF. The DNA for the CDR3 is TGTGCCAGTACCTCCGGGACTCCCCTGCGGAATGAGCAGTTCTTC.